This T cell receptor (beta chain) came from a study of somatic mutations in cytotoxic T cells in rheumatoid arthritis. Broader study findings: Antigen specificity of the expanded CD8+ clones was not determined. The study found CD8+ clonality increased with age in rheumatoid arthritis patients, not healthy controls.

Assay used: immunoSEQ multiplex PCR; TCRdb lists only in-frame clones, some missing. The sample carries 15,000 to 20,000 clones, over 75% recorded once. Only a few counts were recorded for this clone. The target antigen is unknown. CDR3 size: 16 residues. J gave up 7 bases and V 2 bases, and 10 bases lay outside the gene matches. CDR1 SNHLY and CDR2 FYNNEI come from the germline V gene. Each population, CD4+ and CD8+ cells, was isolated by positive magnetic bead selection and checked for purity by flow cytometry. The chain combines TRBV2 with TRBJ2-1, with 8 bases that match TRBD1. The sequenced sample consisted of CD8+ T cells sorted from blood. This TCR derives from a woman aged 50 to 60 in good health. CDR3 DNA sequence: TGTGCCAGCAGTGAATCGGACAGGGAAAAATGGAATGAGCAGTTCTTC. Translation gives CASSESDREKWNEQFF. The full variable domain, rest sourced from reference TRBV2 and TRBJ2-1, is EPEVTQTPSHQVTQMGQEVILRCVPISNHLYFYWYRQILGQKVEFLVSFYNNEISEKSEIFDDQFSVERPDGSNFTLKIRSTKLEDSAMYFCASSESDREKWNEQFFGPGTRLTVL.